These 30 T cell receptor beta chains originate from one sample sequenced in a study of T cell repertoires in cytomegalovirus infection. TCRdb independently ran MiXCR on the reads; one entry per CDR3 protein. The sample contains hundreds of thousands of distinct CDR3 sequences, around a sixth of which appear only once. The sample consisted of PBMCs. These receptors were obtained from a human donor in good health (CMV status not recorded). Some clones in this sample may be carry-over from other donors' samples.

This clonotype showed up many times. The V gene is TRBV10-3, the J gene TRBJ1-2; D is uncertain. Germline CDR1 ENHRY, CDR2 SYGVKD. This CDR3 has 14 residues. V was pared by 3 bases and J by 3 bases, with 11 bases between. CDR3 bases: TGTGCCATCAGTGAAGGGTGGGTGGACTATGGCTACACCTTC. Amino acids: CAISEGWVDYGYTF.

This clonotype was seen a handful of times. This chain's CDR3 is CASTVLSRANEQFF. CDR3 nucleotides: TGTGCCAGCACCGTGCTCAGCAGGGCCAATGAGCAGTTCTTC. The chain couples TRBV12-3 or TRBV12-4 to TRBJ2-1; D possibly corresponds to TRBD1 (5 bases). The CDR3 has 14 residues. Trimming took 7 bases from V and 6 from J, leaving 16 bases between them.

This clonotype was counted ten times or more. The rearrangement uses TRBV7-6 and TRBJ2-5; unclear D gene. In germline, CDR1 is SGHVS, CDR2 FNYEAQ. V lost 5 bases and J 1 base, leaving 11 bases between the germline ends. The CDR3 loop spans 14 amino acids. The CDR3 reads CASSRRHRQETQYF. CDR3 in DNA: TGTGCCAGCAGCCGTAGACACCGCCAAGAGACCCAGTACTTC.

The rearrangement links TRBV19 to TRBJ1-2, with a possible D match to TRBD1 (6 bases). Germline V CDR1 and CDR2: LNHDA, SQIVND (reference sequence). The CDR3 is 13 amino acids. The V end lost 5 bases, the J end lost 6 bases, and 13 bases lay between the germline ends. CDR3: CASSLSGQDGYTF. The CDR3 DNA sequence: TGTGCCAGTAGTCTCTCGGGACAAGATGGCTACACCTTC.

The rearrangement links TRBV6-2 or TRBV6-3 to TRBJ1-5, with 7 bases lining up with TRBD1. The ends lost 5 bases at V and 0 bases at J; junction bases unmatched: 16. The CDR3 runs 19 residues. Germline assignment: CDR1 MNHEY and CDR2 SVGEGT. In DNA, the CDR3 is TGTGCCAGCAGTGCCTCGCTCGGGCAGGGGGACTATAGCAATCAGCCCCAGCATTTT. Protein product: CASSASLGQGDYSNQPQHF.

This clonotype was recorded many times. The CDR3 region is CASSWDSVNQETQYF. Written as DNA, the CDR3 is TGTGCCAGCAGTTGGGACAGTGTGAACCAAGAGACCCAGTACTTC. V is TRBV27 and J is TRBJ2-5, with 7 bases lining up with TRBD1. Unmatched junction bases numbered 5, after V lost 4 bases and J lost 0 bases. This CDR3 contains 15 residues. Germline V gives CDR1 MNHEY, CDR2 SMNVEV (reference sequence).

This clonotype was observed many times. The CDR3 loop is CASSLGRGVEKLFF. CDR3 sequence (DNA): TGTGCCAGCAGCCTCGGGCGAGGGGTTGAAAAACTGTTTTTT. V gene TRBV7-2 combines with J gene TRBJ1-4; perhaps TRBD1 as D (5 bases). CDR3 length: 14 amino acids. The germline CDR1 and CDR2 sequences are SGHTA and FQGNSA. The V end lost 5 bases, the J end lost 7 bases, and 14 bases lay between the germline ends. The whole variable domain, filled in from reference TRBV7-2 and TRBJ1-4, reads GAGVSQSPSNKVTEKGKDVELRCDPISGHTALYWYRQSLGQGLEFLIYFQGNSAPDKSGLPSDRFSAERTGGSVSTLTIQRTQQEDSAVYLCASSLGRGVEKLFFGSGTQLSVL.

CDR3 nucleotide sequence: TGCGCCAGCAGCCAAGGCCAGGGCGGACAAGGCTACACCTTC. As protein: CASSQGQGGQGYTF. V is TRBV4-1 and J is TRBJ1-2, with D tentatively TRBD1 (5 bases). V was trimmed by 1 base and J by 8 bases, leaving 14 bases between them. The CDR3 has 14 residues. Germline CDR1 MGHRA, CDR2 YSYEKL.

V and J are TRBV2 and TRBJ2-3; TRBD2 aligns across 12 bases. This CDR3 is 19 amino acids long. V shed 4 bases and J 4 bases; nucleotides not matched to a gene: 15. Germline-derived CDR1 and CDR2 are SNHLY and FYNNEI. The CDR3 DNA is TGTGCCAGCAGTGGTATATCACCCAGGGCTAGCGGGGGGGCAGATACGCAGTATTTT. Its translation: CASSGISPRASGGADTQYF.

With regard to this clonotype: This may stem from a read error, because a much larger clone lies one nucleotide away. This chain links TRBV7-2 with TRBJ1-5; D is uncertain. Germline V gene sequence: CDR1 SGHTA, CDR2 FQGNSA. The CDR3 has 16 residues. The CDR3 DNA reads TGTGCCAGCAGCTTAAACAAGGTTCTTAGCAATCGGCCCCAGCATTTT. It is translated as CASSLNKVLSNRPQHF.

The table lists this clonotype with many counts. The J gene is TRBJ1-6, the V gene TRBV7-2, with D unresolved. V was cut by 5 bases and J by 13 bases, with 18 bases left in between. There are 14 residues in the CDR3. Germline V gene sequence: CDR1 SGHTA, CDR2 FQGNSA. CDR3 sequence (DNA): TGTGCCAGCAGCCTTGGGATGTCCGTGGTCCCCCTCCACTTT. This codes for CASSLGMSVVPLHF. The variable domain in full, completed from reference TRBV7-2 and TRBJ1-6, reads GAGVSQSPSNKVTEKGKDVELRCDPISGHTALYWYRQSLGQGLEFLIYFQGNSAPDKSGLPSDRFSAERTGGSVSTLTIQRTQQEDSAVYLCASSLGMSVVPLHFGNGTRLTVT.

The chain joins TRBV7-3 to TRBJ1-1; 9 bases align to TRBD1. CDR1 is SGHTA, CDR2 FQGTGA, per germline. J lost 5 bases, V lost 5 bases, and 3 bases had no gene match. CDR3 size: 13 residues. The CDR3 DNA reads TGTGCCAGCAGCCGGGACAGGGAGACTGAAGCTTTCTTT. This gives the protein CASSRDRETEAFF.

A single count supports this clonotype. The chain links TRBV5-7 to TRBJ1-5; weak D call: TRBD1 (6 bases). TRBV5-7 is an open reading frame whose function is uncertain. Trimming stripped 0 bases from V and 1 base from J, with 11 bases between. The CDR3 consists of 16 residues. The CDR3 sequence: CASSLGGLRSNQPQHF. The DNA for the CDR3 is TGTGCCAGCAGCTTGGGGGGGCTTCGGAGCAATCAGCCCCAGCATTTT.

The J gene is TRBJ2-5, the V gene TRBV20-1; 7 bases line up with TRBD2. V was clipped by 7 bases and J by 4 bases; unmatched bases: 3. The germline V gene has CDR1 DFQATT and CDR2 SNEGSKA (reference sequence). The CDR3 covers 11 residues. The CDR3 DNA follows: TGCAGTGGGATAGCGGGAGAGACCCAGTACTTC. Translation gives CSGIAGETQYF.

This clonotype was observed a few times. The V and J genes are TRBV2 and TRBJ1-1; 8 nucleotides match TRBD1. The CDR3 is 14 amino acids. J gave up 2 bases and V 5 bases, and 4 bases lay outside the gene matches. The V gene's germline CDR1 is SNHLY and CDR2 FYNNEI. DNA for the CDR3: TGTGCCAGCAGTATACAGGGGGGAAACACTGAAGCTTTCTTT. Its protein is CASSIQGGNTEAFF.

At least ten counts were recorded for this clonotype. This chain joins TRBV28 and TRBJ2-7; 10 nucleotides line up with TRBD1. The CDR3 is made up of 15 amino acids. V dropped 5 bases and J dropped 2; count of bases not matched to a gene: 6. CDR1 and CDR2 from the germline V gene are MDHEN and SYDVKM. The DNA for the CDR3 is TGTGCCAGCAGTCCACCGGACAGGGGGGCCTACGAGCAGTACTTC. Translation gives CASSPPDRGAYEQYF.

This clonotype appeared many times. The chain joins TRBV11-2 to TRBJ2-7; D tentatively fits TRBD1 or TRBD2 (7 bases each). The CDR3 sequence is 18 residues long. V lost 5 bases and J lost 3, with 26 bases in between. Per germline, CDR1 SGHAT and CDR2 FQNNGV. The CDR3 bases are TGTGCCAGCAGCCTCCAGACAGGGTGGATCACGGGGGGCTACGAGCAGTACTTC. Amino acid sequence: CASSLQTGWITGGYEQYF.

In this sample, this clonotype turned up many times. V is TRBV5-4 and J is TRBJ1-3; D not certain. V gave up 7 bases and J gave up 9 bases, with 17 bases separating them. Germline assignment: CDR1 SGHNT and CDR2 YYREEE (reference sequence). This CDR3 contains 13 residues. CDR3 region: CASADGPFSTIYF. The CDR3 region has the DNA TGTGCCAGCGCTGACGGGCCTTTTAGCACCATATATTTT.

This clonotype was picked up one time. The chain uses TRBV2 and TRBJ2-2; no firm D call. The germline gives CDR1 SNHLY, CDR2 FYNNEI. The CDR3 contains 11 residues. V was pared by 7 bases and J by 4 bases, with 4 bases between. CDR3 protein: CASTITGELFF. The CDR3 nucleotides are TGTGCCAGCACTATCACCGGGGAGCTGTTTTTT.

J is TRBJ1-2 and V is TRBV20-1; 8 bases map to TRBD1. Germline V CDR1 and CDR2: DFQATT, SNEGSKA (reference sequence). The CDR3 consists of 13 residues. The junction had 8 bases not matched to a gene; V was cut back by 4 bases and J by 7 bases. CDR3 nucleotide sequence: TGCAGTGCTATCAGGCAGGGGGCTGGTGGCTACACCTTC. The encoded protein is CSAIRQGAGGYTF.

Note on this clonotype: The junction departs from germline at one end; a sequencing error may be responsible. The chain combines TRBV20-1 with TRBJ1-3, with D unresolved. Germline V lookup: CDR1 DFQATT, CDR2 SNEGSKA (reference sequence). The CDR3 length is 14 residues. CDR3 protein: CSARDATDGDTIYF. The CDR3 region has the DNA TGCAGTGCTAGAGATGCGACGGATGGAGACACCATATATTTT.

This chain connects TRBV2 to TRBJ2-1; 7 bases are a match to TRBD1. V lost 6 bases and J lost 4; bases outside the gene matches: 6. Germline CDR1 reads SNHLY; CDR2 reads FYNNEI. The CDR3 extends over 14 amino acids. CDR3 nucleotide sequence: TGTGCCAGCAGGGGACAGTTGAGATACAATGAGCAGTTCTTC. Its protein is CASRGQLRYNEQFF.

V gene TRBV10-3 combines with J gene TRBJ2-5, with TRBD1 identical over 12 bases. Germline V gene sequence: CDR1 ENHRY, CDR2 SYGVKD. The CDR3 covers 15 residues. The J segment lost 5 bases and the V segment lost 11 bases, leaving 12 bases of the junction unmatched. This CDR3 is CASGTGGASMETQYF. CDR3 in DNA: TGTGCCTCCGGGACAGGGGGCGCGTCGATGGAGACCCAGTACTTC.

In its sample, this clonotype was seen a few times. V and J are TRBV6-6 and TRBJ1-4; 8 bases align to TRBD1. The germline CDR1 and CDR2 sequences are MNHNY and SVGAGI (reference sequence). This CDR3 has 15 amino acids. V lost 2 bases and J lost 6; bases outside the gene matches: 5. Here the CDR3 DNA reads TGTGCCAGCAGTTACGTCAGGGGGCCGGATGAAAAACTGTTTTTT. Its translation: CASSYVRGPDEKLFF.

At least ten counts were recorded for this clonotype. The rearrangement joins TRBV7-2 to TRBJ2-1; TRBD1 agrees at 7 bases. Trimming removed 4 bases from V and 7 bases from J; junction bases left unmatched: 7. Per germline, CDR1 SGHTA and CDR2 FQGNSA. The CDR3 runs 14 residues. CDR3 amino acids: CASSSTGSGNEQFF. Written as DNA, the CDR3 is TGTGCCAGCAGCTCGACAGGGTCGGGGAATGAGCAGTTCTTC.

A few counts support this clonotype. V usage is TRBV9 and J usage is TRBJ2-2, with TRBD2 matching 8 bases. After removal of 0 bases from V and 3 bases from J, the junction contained 7 bases not matched to a gene. Germline V gene sequence: CDR1 SGDLS, CDR2 YYNGEE. The length of the CDR3 is 17 residues. CDR3 nucleotide sequence: TGTGCCAGCAGCGTAGAGCTCGGTAGCGGGGACACCGGGGAGCTGTTTTTT. It specifies CASSVELGSGDTGELFF.

The V gene is TRBV4-2, the J gene TRBJ2-4; 8 bases line up with TRBD2. The CDR3 runs to 19 residues. Per germline, CDR1 LGHNA and CDR2 YNFKEQ. J lost 3 bases, V lost 2 bases, and 15 bases had no gene match. The CDR3 spells CASSQQEAGGGEVKNIQYF. CDR3 DNA: TGTGCCAGCAGCCAACAGGAGGCGGGGGGAGGGGAGGTCAAAAACATTCAGTACTTC.

This clonotype was found a few times. The chain's CDR3 is CASSPPGGKGNEQFF. CDR3 nucleotides: TGTGCCAGCTCACCCCCAGGGGGGAAGGGCAATGAGCAGTTCTTC. J is TRBJ2-1 and V is TRBV18; weak D call: TRBD1 (7 bases). The germline gives CDR1 KGHSH, CDR2 LQKENI. V lost 3 bases, J lost 6 bases, and 15 bases lay in between. The CDR3 sequence is 15 residues long. Variable domain in full (rest from reference TRBV18 and TRBJ2-1): NAGVMQNPRHLVRRRGQEARLRCSPMKGHSHVYWYRQLPEEGLKFMVYLQKENIIDESGMPKERFSAEFPKEGPSILRIQQVVRGDSAAYFCASSPPGGKGNEQFFGPGTRLTVL.

The V gene is TRBV2, the J gene TRBJ2-5, with 13 bases aligning to TRBD2. CDR1 is SNHLY, CDR2 FYNNEI, per germline. J was trimmed by 5 bases and V by 6 bases; bases with no gene match: 21. The CDR3 consists of 20 residues. This CDR3 is CASRTLLGRGTSGEGETQYF. The CDR3 DNA sequence: TGTGCCAGCAGGACACTATTGGGTCGGGGGACTAGCGGGGAGGGGGAGACCCAGTACTTC.

J is TRBJ1-1 and V is TRBV5-3; D call uncertain. TRBV5-3 is an ORF, and what it does is uncertain. CDR3 length equals 11 residues. The ends were cut back, 3 bases at V and 2 bases at J, with 2 bases in the middle. Here the CDR3 DNA reads TGTGCCAGAAGCTGTAACACTGAAGCTTTCTTT. It encodes CARSCNTEAFF.